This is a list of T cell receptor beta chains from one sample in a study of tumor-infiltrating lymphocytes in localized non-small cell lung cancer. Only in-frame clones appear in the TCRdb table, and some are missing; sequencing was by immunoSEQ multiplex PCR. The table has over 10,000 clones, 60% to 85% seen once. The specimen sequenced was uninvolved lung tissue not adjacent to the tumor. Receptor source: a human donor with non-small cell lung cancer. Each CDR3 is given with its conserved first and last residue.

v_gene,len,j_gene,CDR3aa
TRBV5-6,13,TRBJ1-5,CASSRQGWQPQHF
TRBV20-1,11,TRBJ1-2,CSATGPGGYTF
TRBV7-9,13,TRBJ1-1,CASLSGGRTEAFF
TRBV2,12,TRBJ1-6,CASSSDVSPLHF
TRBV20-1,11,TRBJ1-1,CSAKDRVEAFF
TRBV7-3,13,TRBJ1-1,CASSTGHNTEAFF
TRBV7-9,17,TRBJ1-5,CASSLGPGTGIHQPQHF
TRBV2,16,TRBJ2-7,CASSLSRDRGRREQYF
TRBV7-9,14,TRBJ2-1,CASSFRTSGREQFF
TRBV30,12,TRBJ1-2,CAWSPPFRDYTF
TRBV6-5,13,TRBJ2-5,CASSNYGAETQYF
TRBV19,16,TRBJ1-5,CASIRKGRGSNQPQHF
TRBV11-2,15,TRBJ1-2,CASSLDVGDSYGYTF
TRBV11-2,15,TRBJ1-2,CASSPNRGSNYGYTF
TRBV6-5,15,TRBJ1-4,CASSLLTGRFEKLFF
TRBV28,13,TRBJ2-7,CASGAPDGNEQYF
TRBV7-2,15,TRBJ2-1,CASSLYAGAYNEQFF
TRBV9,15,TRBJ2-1,CASSLGWAKGNEQFF
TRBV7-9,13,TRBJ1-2,CATKRGGEYGYTF
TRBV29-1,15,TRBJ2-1,CSVYSSGRRRNEQFF
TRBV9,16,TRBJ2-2,CASSVDPGGNTGELFF
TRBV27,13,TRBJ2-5,CASSFHHGETQYF
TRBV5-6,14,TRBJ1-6,CASSLETVRSPLHF
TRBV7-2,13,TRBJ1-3,CASRIPSGNTIYF
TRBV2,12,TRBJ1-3,CASSERRNTIYF
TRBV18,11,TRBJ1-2,CASSPDYGYTF